Below are 30 T cell receptor beta chains sequenced from a single sample in a study of cytomegalovirus exposure and HLA in healthy donors. The PCR employed 60 Vbeta primers together with 13 Jbeta primers. Libraries were prepared by immunoSEQ multiplex PCR; TCRdb keeps only in-frame clonotypes and omits some of them. This sample has 90,000 to 130,000 clones, with around 88% found just once. Sequenced material: PBMCs. Receptors were obtained from a man in his forties in good health and CMV-seronegative.

The gene calls are TRBV28 and TRBJ2-7; maybe TRBD2 (5 bases). The CDR3 consists of 14 residues. The ends were cut back, 8 bases at V and 6 bases at J, with 20 bases in the middle. Germline values: CDR1 MDHEN, CDR2 SYDVKM. CDR3: CASPPLTGGLEQYF. The CDR3 DNA is TGTGCCAGCCCACCTCTTACCGGAGGTCTCGAGCAGTACTTC.

In this sample, this clone turned up once. V usage is TRBV4-2 and J usage is TRBJ1-5; D might be TRBD1 (5 bases). Trimming shortened V by 0 bases and J by 5 bases, and 11 bases separated the two germline ends. CDR1 and CDR2 (germline): LGHNA, YNFKEQ. The CDR3 contains 15 residues. CDR3 residues: CASSQDGQGDQPQHF. The CDR3 region has the DNA TGTGCCAGCAGCCAAGATGGGCAGGGCGATCAGCCCCAGCATTTT.

The V gene is TRBV6-5, the J gene TRBJ2-7; 9 nucleotides match TRBD1. CDR1 MNHEY and CDR2 SVGAGI come from the germline V gene. J was trimmed by 1 base and V by 6 bases; bases with no gene match: 7. This CDR3 comprises 15 residues. CDR3 nucleotide sequence: TGTGCCAGCAGCCCTGACAGGGGGTGGTCCTACGAGCAGTACTTC. As protein: CASSPDRGWSYEQYF.

This chain connects TRBV6-6 to TRBJ1-2; no clear D gene. V lost 11 bases to trimming and J lost 2 bases, with 15 bases between them. The CDR3 loop spans 13 amino acids. Germline V gene sequence: CDR1 MNHNY, CDR2 SVGAGI (reference sequence). The DNA for the CDR3 is TGTGCCGGGTCTCTAGACCCAAACTATGGCTACACCTTC. Translation: CAGSLDPNYGYTF.

The chain employs TRBV25-1 and TRBJ2-2; D is possibly TRBD1 (7 bases). The V and J ends lost 7 bases and 5 bases respectively, with 8 bases between them. Germline CDR1 MGHDK, CDR2 SYGVNS. The CDR3 runs 12 residues. DNA for the CDR3: TGTGCCAGCACAGGGGGGACCGGGGAGCTGTTTTTT. Protein: CASTGGTGELFF.

The rearrangement joins TRBV4-1 to TRBJ2-5; weak D call: TRBD2 (5 bases). Germline-derived CDR1 and CDR2 are MGHRA and YSYEKL. The V end was cut by 0 bases, the J end by 4 bases, with 21 bases between. The CDR3 runs to 18 residues. CDR3 coding DNA: TGCGCCAGCAGCCAAGATTTGAGGGCGGCCGCCTGGCTAGAGACCCAGTACTTC. Its protein product is CASSQDLRAAAWLETQYF.

This clone has just a few counts. V usage is TRBV5-1 and J usage is TRBJ1-4; 7 bases match TRBD1. This CDR3 has 14 residues. Germline CDR1 is SGHRS and CDR2 is YFSETQ. V was clipped by 4 bases and J by 4 bases; unmatched bases: 4. CDR3 sequence reads: CASSVTGRNEKLFF. The CDR3 DNA reads TGCGCCAGCAGCGTGACAGGGCGTAATGAAAAACTGTTTTTT.

This clone is a singleton in its sample. The chain is built from TRBV9 and TRBJ2-2, with D hard to call. The CDR3 spans 14 residues. Germline values: CDR1 SGDLS, CDR2 YYNGEE. V was shortened by 0 bases and J by 6 bases, with 9 bases between the two germline ends. Written as DNA, the CDR3 is TGTGCCAGCAGCGTAGGCAGGTTGGCCGGGGAGCTGTTTTTT. This gives the protein CASSVGRLAGELFF. The full variable domain, completed using reference TRBV9 and TRBJ2-2, is DSGVTQTPKHLITATGQRVTLRCSPRSGDLSVYWYQQSLDQGLQFLIQYYNGEERAKGNILERFSAQQFPDLHSELNLSSLELGDSALYFCASSVGRLAGELFFGEGSRLTVL.

The gene calls are TRBV5-1 and TRBJ2-7, with TRBD1 matching 9 bases. With 1 base clipped from V and 5 bases from J, the junction kept 7 bases outside the gene matches. The CDR3 loop spans 15 amino acids. Per germline, CDR1 SGHRS and CDR2 YFSETQ. Here the CDR3 reads CASSLKSGQGNEQYF. CDR3 DNA sequence: TGCGCCAGCAGCTTGAAATCGGGACAGGGTAACGAGCAGTACTTC.

The table lists this clone with a count of one. Other DNA sequences in this specimen translate into the identical CDR3. This rearrangement joins TRBV7-2 to TRBJ1-1; no clear D gene. CDR1 and CDR2 from the germline V gene are SGHTA and FQGNSA. There are 14 residues in the CDR3. V was trimmed by 0 bases and J by 2 bases, leaving 7 bases between them. This CDR3 is CASSLAGANTEAFF. DNA for the CDR3: TGTGCCAGCAGCTTAGCGGGAGCCAACACTGAAGCTTTCTTT.

The chain employs TRBV28 and TRBJ1-1; a weak D match, TRBD1 (5 bases). The germline gives CDR1 MDHEN, CDR2 SYDVKM. The CDR3 is 16 amino acids. V lost 1 base and J 1 base, leaving 13 bases between the germline ends. The CDR3 coding sequence is TGTGCCAGCAGTTTATTGAGTGGCGGGGGGAACACTGAAGCTTTCTTT. Translating gives CASSLLSGGGNTEAFF.

The chain combines TRBV7-8 with TRBJ1-5; the D gene is possibly TRBD1 (5 bases). V dropped 2 bases and J dropped 5 bases, with 10 bases sitting between them. In germline, CDR1 is SGHVS, CDR2 FQNEAQ. This CDR3 is 14 amino acids long. CDR3 region: CASSLKVRDQPQHF. In DNA, the CDR3 is TGTGCCAGCAGCTTAAAGGTCAGGGATCAGCCCCAGCATTTT. Combining the CDR3 with reference TRBV7-8 and TRBJ1-5 gives the whole variable domain GAGVSQSPRYKVAKRGQDVALRCDPISGHVSLFWYQQALGQGPEFLTYFQNEAQLDKSGLPSDRFFAERPEGSVSTLKIQRTQQEDSAVYLCASSLKVRDQPQHFGDGTRLSIL.

The chain uses TRBV5-1 and TRBJ1-1; a weak D match, TRBD1 (5 bases). V was pared by 3 bases and J by 1 base, with 13 bases between. CDR3 length: 15 amino acids. Germline values: CDR1 SGHRS, CDR2 YFSETQ. The CDR3 nucleotides read TGCGCCAGCAGCTATTCGACAGACGCGAACACTGAAGCTTTCTTT. Its protein product is CASSYSTDANTEAFF.

This clone appeared a single time. The genes are TRBV30 and TRBJ1-2, with TRBD1 matching 9 bases. V shed 3 bases, J shed 7 bases, and the junction held 9 bases outside the gene matches. The CDR3 is 14 residues long. Germline CDR1 GTSNPN, CDR2 SVGIG (reference sequence). In DNA, the CDR3 is TGTGCCTGGAGAACCACAGGGGGCCTGTCTGGCTACACCTTC. It codes for CAWRTTGGLSGYTF. Combining the CDR3 with reference TRBV30 and TRBJ1-2 gives the whole variable domain SQTIHQWPATLVQPVGSPLSLECTVEGTSNPNLYWYRQAAGRGLQLLFYSVGIGQISSEVPQNLSASRPQDRQFILSSKKLLLSDSGFYLCAWRTTGGLSGYTFGSGTRLTVV.

The count of this clone is one. CDR3 loop: CASSRQTLYEQYF. CDR3 DNA sequence: TGTGCCAGCAGCCGACAGACCCTCTACGAGCAGTACTTC. The rearrangement joins TRBV6-1 to TRBJ2-7, with TRBD1 as a possible D gene (5 bases). V lost 6 bases and J 3 bases, leaving 12 bases between the germline ends. There are 13 residues in the CDR3. CDR1 MNHNS and CDR2 SASEGT come from the germline V gene.

Regarding this clone: A read error may produce the germline difference seen at one junction end. This CDR3 reads CASRLAGASYYEQYF. In DNA, the CDR3 is TGTGCCAGCAGGTTAGCAGGGGCTTCCTACTACGAGCAGTACTTC. The chain uses TRBV13 and TRBJ2-7, with D perhaps TRBD1 (6 bases). This CDR3 is built from 15 residues. Germline V gives CDR1 PRHDT, CDR2 FYEKMQ (reference sequence).

The genes are TRBV5-1 and TRBJ2-3; 7 nucleotides agree with TRBD2. This CDR3 region has 16 residues. Trimming cost V 0 bases and J 2 bases; bases outside gene matches: 6. In germline, CDR1 is SGHRS, CDR2 YFSETQ. The CDR3 region is CASSLGSRGVTDTQYF. The DNA of the CDR3 is TGCGCCAGCAGCTTGGGGTCCCGGGGGGTCACAGATACGCAGTATTTT.

The V gene is TRBV5-8, the J gene TRBJ1-1; TRBD1 might be the D (5 bases). The germline V and J ends were trimmed by 4 bases and 0 bases, with 16 bases remaining between them. In germline, CDR1 is SGHTS, CDR2 YDEGEE. This CDR3 is built from 16 residues. This chain's CDR3 is CASSTDSLIMNTEAFF. CDR3 nucleotides: TGTGCCAGCAGCACAGACAGTCTTATCATGAACACTGAAGCTTTCTTT. The full variable domain, completed using reference TRBV5-8 and TRBJ1-1, is EAGVTQSPTHLIKTRGQQATLRCSPISGHTSVYWYQQALGLGLQFLLWYDEGEERNRGNFPPRFSGRQFPNYSSELNVNALELEDSALYLCASSTDSLIMNTEAFFGQGTRLTVV.

This clone has only one observation. The chain is built from TRBV28 and TRBJ2-1; tentative D call: TRBD1 (5 bases). There are 17 residues in the CDR3. In germline, CDR1 is MDHEN, CDR2 SYDVKM. V was trimmed by 3 bases and J by 10 bases, leaving 25 bases between them. Written as DNA, the CDR3 is TGTGCCAGCAGTTTCGCAGGGAAAGGTAGTAAGTTCCTGGAGCAGTTCTTC. As protein: CASSFAGKGSKFLEQFF.

This sequence joins TRBV5-1 and TRBJ1-4, with a tentative D call TRBD1 (5 bases). The V gene's germline CDR1 is SGHRS and CDR2 YFSETQ. The CDR3 covers 14 residues. The germline V and J ends were trimmed by 0 bases and 4 bases, with 7 bases remaining between them. The CDR3 nucleotides read TGCGCCAGCAGCTTGGCAGGGTTTAATGAAAAACTGTTTTTT. Amino acid sequence: CASSLAGFNEKLFF.

The CDR3 is CAISELGFSGTEAFF. The CDR3 coding sequence is TGTGCCATCAGTGAGTTGGGTTTCTCGGGGACTGAAGCTTTCTTT. The rearrangement links TRBV10-3 to TRBJ1-1; D is uncertain. Germline V gene sequence: CDR1 ENHRY, CDR2 SYGVKD. Trimming shortened V by 1 base and J by 5 bases, and 14 bases separated the two germline ends. The CDR3 length is 15 residues.

The rearrangement links TRBV4-1 to TRBJ1-5; tentatively, D is TRBD1 (6 bases). Deletions cut 5 bases from V and 11 bases from J, with 16 bases between. The CDR3 is 13 residues long. Looked up from germline, CDR1 is MGHRA and CDR2 is YSYEKL. The CDR3, as DNA: TGCGCCAGCAGCGAACGACAGGCCGGGGCCCAGCATTTT. This translates into CASSERQAGAQHF.

The chain has TRBV6-5 and TRBJ1-1, with a possible D match to TRBD1 (5 bases). Germline V CDR1 and CDR2: MNHEY, SVGAGI. This CDR3 is 14 amino acids long. Trimming shortened V by 2 bases and J by 1 base, and 8 bases separated the two germline ends. The CDR3 here is CASSYRTPNTEAFF. DNA for the CDR3: TGTGCCAGCAGTTACCGGACACCGAACACTGAAGCTTTCTTT.

This chain joins TRBV2 and TRBJ1-2; 9 positions agree with TRBD1. Germline trimming cut 5 bases from V and 3 bases from J; bases unmatched to any gene: 13. The CDR3 spans 17 residues. Per germline, CDR1 SNHLY and CDR2 FYNNEI. CDR3 DNA: TGTGCCAGCAGTCGCGAAGGGACAGGGAACATTTACTATGGCTACACCTTC. It translates to CASSREGTGNIYYGYTF.

This chain connects TRBV7-2 to TRBJ2-3; D is unclear. Germline assignment: CDR1 SGHTA and CDR2 FQGNSA. V was cut by 0 bases and J by 6 bases, with 7 bases left in between. CDR3 length: 13 residues. The DNA of the CDR3 is TGTGCCAGCAGCTTAGCTCCCCAGGATACGCAGTATTTT. Residues: CASSLAPQDTQYF.

V usage is TRBV27 and J usage is TRBJ1-1; 10 bases line up with TRBD1. Per germline, CDR1 MNHEY and CDR2 SMNVEV (reference sequence). The CDR3 runs 15 residues. V shed 6 bases and J 6 bases; nucleotides not matched to a gene: 10. For the CDR3, the DNA is TGTGCCAGCAGACCAGTGGGACAGGGGACGTCTGAAGCTTTCTTT. Residues: CASRPVGQGTSEAFF.

This chain joins TRBV6-1 and TRBJ2-7; 12 positions match TRBD2. The CDR3 sequence is 15 residues long. The germline V gene encodes CDR1 MNHNS and CDR2 SASEGT. The junction had 4 bases not matched to a gene; V was cut back by 6 bases and J by 1 base. DNA for the CDR3: TGTGCCAGCAGAGGAGGACTAGCGGGGTCCTACGAGCAGTACTTC. Translated, it gives CASRGGLAGSYEQYF.

This rearrangement joins TRBV19 to TRBJ2-7, with D maybe TRBD1 (5 bases). V was trimmed by 4 bases and J by 4 bases, leaving 14 bases between them. CDR3 length equals 14 residues. Germline values: CDR1 LNHDA, CDR2 SQIVND (reference sequence). The CDR3 DNA follows: TGTGCCAGTAGTAGGAAGACACAGGATTACGAGCAGTACTTC. As protein: CASSRKTQDYEQYF. The full variable domain, with the rest looked up from reference TRBV19 and TRBJ2-7, is DGGITQSPKYLFRKEGQNVTLSCEQNLNHDAMYWYRQDPGQGLRLIYYSQIVNDFQKGDIAEGYSVSREKKESFPLTVTSAQKNPTAFYLCASSRKTQDYEQYFGPGTRLTVT.

The CDR3 DNA sequence: TGTGCCACCTCTCCCCGGGGGAATCAGCCCCAGCATTTT. Its translation is CATSPRGNQPQHF. J is TRBJ1-5 and V is TRBV27, with D possibly being TRBD1 (5 bases). Germline V CDR1 and CDR2: MNHEY, SMNVEV (reference sequence). Trimming left V 10 bases short and J 4 bases short, with 14 bases between. This CDR3 is built from 13 residues.

This sequence joins TRBV19 and TRBJ1-2; D is unresolved. V dropped 5 bases and J dropped 4 bases, with 11 bases sitting between them. Germline loops: CDR1 LNHDA, CDR2 SQIVND (reference sequence). CDR3 length: 13 residues. CDR3: CASSEFDTYGYTF. The CDR3 coding sequence is TGTGCCAGTAGTGAATTCGACACCTATGGCTACACCTTC.